This T cell receptor (beta chain) was sequenced for a study of shared clonotypes between healthy human individuals. Overall study results and limits: Only blood underwent sampling, and tissue repertoires likely differ.

Germline V CDR1 and CDR2: GTSNPN, SVGIG (reference sequence). This CDR3 contains 13 residues. Deletions cut 5 bases from V and 1 base from J, with 11 bases between. Naive CD45RA+ and memory CD45RA-negative subsets were split from CD4+ cells. In the case of this clone: Antigen specificity is unknown.

This was a deep-level run. Here immunoSEQ multiplex PCR was the method, and the copy in TCRdb shows in-frame clones only, minus some. This sample yields roughly 1,100,000 clones, of which around 76% are seen a single time; less than 1.5% belongs to the top ten. The TCR was taken from a man in his late teens or twenties in good health. The V gene is TRBV30, the J gene TRBJ2-5; tentative D call: TRBD2 (7 bases). Sequencing was performed on memory CD4+ T cells sorted from blood. This sample's subset: CD45RA-negative fraction. CDR3: CAWEGGFQETQYF. The CDR3 DNA is TGTGCCTGGGAGGGGGGGTTCCAAGAGACCCAGTACTTC.